Detailed here is one T cell receptor beta chain. Its antigen target is currently unknown. Per-base qualities were not stored, and no clone one base away is much larger. The data were obtained in a study of PD-L1 blockade in urothelial cancer (dated by TCRdb to the late 2010s). In terms of the full investigation: Therapy was started around 2014 for all patients, and atezolizumab 1,200 mg was administered intravenously every 3 weeks. About nine tenths of the roughly 29 patients were identified as males with urothelial cancer of bladder origin, and a prior smoking history was reported by 18 of 29 patients. Patients had an ECOG performance status of 0 or 1 and had received between 0 and 3 prior chemotherapy regimens. Blood samples were analyzed at 3 weeks after treatment start (second dose) and at 6 weeks after treatment start. Blood samples gave a median of around 140,000 T cells and roughly 83,000 unique TCRs, with a median clonality of approximately 0.08. An exploratory multi-omic analysis was conducted of the somatic, immune and clinical correlates of response to PD-L1 blockade with atezolizumab in urothelial cancer. TCR sequencing covered pretreatment tumor samples and matched, serially collected peripheral blood taken before and after atezolizumab treatment. Durable clinical benefit was defined as progression-free survival longer than 6 months, and TCR features were also tested against progression-free and overall survival. In the same patients, whole exome sequencing and RNA sequencing of pretreatment tumors were performed in addition to TCR sequencing. Under 10 patients reached durable clinical benefit, while some 21 patients did not. Pretreatment blood TCR-seq was available for about 28 patients, at least one posttreatment blood collection was obtained for some 24 patients, and tumor TCR-seq was available for some 24 patients. Study-wide findings and limitations: A pretreatment peripheral blood TCR clonality below the median was linked to improved progression-free and overall survival. Among patients with durable benefit, tumor-associated TCR clones showed greater expansion in peripheral blood 3 weeks after treatment started (n ≈ 20, p = 0.022). Small sample size (n ≈ 27) and many exploratory analyses mean the results are intended to be hypothesis-generating.

The cohort included 29 patients with locally advanced or metastatic urothelial carcinoma who were treated at Memorial Sloan Kettering on a trial protocol. Peripheral blood mononuclear cells were collected pretreatment and during treatment, at between 1 and 8 total time points per patient. The Qiagen DNeasy Blood extraction kit was used to purify genomic DNA from total PBMCs and tumor samples. PBMCs were collected pretreatment and during treatment and were isolated and stored as previously described. The CDR3, from cysteine to phenylalanine, totals 15 residues. Here the CDR3 DNA is all that survives: 45 bases in frame from base 1. CDR1 and CDR2 are drawn from the germline V gene: SNHLY, FYNNEI. Relative to germline, V is missing 5 bases and J is missing 5 bases, with 12 bases of the junction outside any gene match. To estimate absolute template abundance from read counts, synthetic TCR analog templates were spiked into each PCR. The immunoSEQ assay was used to amplify TCRbeta CDR3 regions from genomic DNA with bias-controlled V and J gene primers. Sequencing of rearranged TCRbeta segments was performed at approximately 20X coverage. Regarding the original processing steps: Clustering was used to correct sequencing errors, and CDR3s were annotated against IMGT so that V, D and J genes could be assigned. Out-of-frame and stop-codon sequences were excluded, and only productive TCRbeta rearrangements were used in downstream analyses. Clonality was calculated as one minus the Shannon entropy normalized by the log of the number of unique productive sequences. Clones differing between time points or between blood and tumor were identified using Fisher's exact test with Benjamini-Hochberg correction, with an adjusted p below 0.01 applied as the threshold. TCRdb limited this immuneACCESS table to in-frame rearrangements with V and J called. A share of clones is missing; checked studies link under half to unresolved V genes, and the rest is unexplained. V, J and clone size reflect that table, while D and trimming were determined from the DNA. Present in this sample are 20,000 to 30,000 clones, 75% to 90% of which were seen just once. Under 40% of the sample rests with the top ten.

This clonotype was obtained from a man between 60 and 75 years old with urothelial cancer. The chain is made from TRBV2 and TRBJ2-7; TRBD2 fits 7 bases in the junction. This specimen consisted of PBMCs, obtained around atezolizumab (anti-PD-L1) treatment. At the DNA level, the sequence is TGTGCCAGCAGTCCCCGGGGGGATCACGGGGACGAGCAGTACTTC. It is translated as CASSPRGDHGDEQYF.